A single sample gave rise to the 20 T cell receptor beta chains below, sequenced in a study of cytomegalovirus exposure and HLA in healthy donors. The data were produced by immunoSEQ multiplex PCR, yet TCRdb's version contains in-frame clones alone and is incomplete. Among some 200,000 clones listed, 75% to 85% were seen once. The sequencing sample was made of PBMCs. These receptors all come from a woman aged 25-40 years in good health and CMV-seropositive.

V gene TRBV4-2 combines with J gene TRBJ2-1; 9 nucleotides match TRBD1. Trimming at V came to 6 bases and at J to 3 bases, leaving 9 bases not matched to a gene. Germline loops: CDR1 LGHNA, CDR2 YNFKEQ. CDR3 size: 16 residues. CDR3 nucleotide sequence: TGTGCCAGCAGTCCTACCGGGACAGGGAGCTACAATGAGCAGTTCTTC. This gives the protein CASSPTGTGSYNEQFF.

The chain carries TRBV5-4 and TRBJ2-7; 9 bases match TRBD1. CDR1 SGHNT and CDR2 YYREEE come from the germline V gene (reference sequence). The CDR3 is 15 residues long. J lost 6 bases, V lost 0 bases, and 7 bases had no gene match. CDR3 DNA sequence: TGTGCCAGCAGCTTGGGGACAGGGGTTCTACTCGAGCAGTACTTC. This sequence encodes CASSLGTGVLLEQYF.

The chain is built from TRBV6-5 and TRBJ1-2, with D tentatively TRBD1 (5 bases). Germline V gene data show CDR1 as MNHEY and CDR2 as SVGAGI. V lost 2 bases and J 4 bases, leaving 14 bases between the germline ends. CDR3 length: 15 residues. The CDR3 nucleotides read TGTGCCAGCAGTTACCGTGTCGACAGTCCCTATGGCTACACCTTC. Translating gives CASSYRVDSPYGYTF.

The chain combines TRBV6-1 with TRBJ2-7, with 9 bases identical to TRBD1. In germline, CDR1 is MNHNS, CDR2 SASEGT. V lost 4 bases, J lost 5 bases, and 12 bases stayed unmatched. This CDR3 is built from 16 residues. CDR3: CASSGVGGTGIDEQYF. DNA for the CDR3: TGTGCCAGCAGTGGTGTAGGCGGGACAGGGATCGACGAGCAGTACTTC.

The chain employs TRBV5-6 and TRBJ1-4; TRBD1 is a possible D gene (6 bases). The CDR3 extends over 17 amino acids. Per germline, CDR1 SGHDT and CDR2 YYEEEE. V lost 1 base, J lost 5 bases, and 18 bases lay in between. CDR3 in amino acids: CASSLRYRELLNEKLFF. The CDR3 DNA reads TGTGCCAGCAGCTTGAGGTACAGGGAGCTTTTGAATGAAAAACTGTTTTTT.

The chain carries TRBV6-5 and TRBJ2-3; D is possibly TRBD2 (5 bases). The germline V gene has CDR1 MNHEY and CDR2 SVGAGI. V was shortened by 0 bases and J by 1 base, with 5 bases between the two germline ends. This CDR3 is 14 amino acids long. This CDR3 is CASSYSRGTDTQYF. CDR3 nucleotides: TGTGCCAGCAGTTACTCGCGGGGCACAGATACGCAGTATTTT.

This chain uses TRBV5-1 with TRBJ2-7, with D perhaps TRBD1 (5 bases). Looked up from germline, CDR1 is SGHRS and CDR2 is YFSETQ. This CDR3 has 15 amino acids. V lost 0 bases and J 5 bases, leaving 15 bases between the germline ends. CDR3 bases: TGCGCCAGCAGCTTGGCAGGGAAGAGGTCTGACGAGCAGTACTTC. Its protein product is CASSLAGKRSDEQYF. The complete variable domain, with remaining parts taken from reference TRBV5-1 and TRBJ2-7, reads KAGVTQTPRYLIKTRGQQVTLSCSPISGHRSVSWYQQTPGQGLQFLFEYFSETQRNKGNFPGRFSGRQFSNSRSEMNVSTLELGDSALYLCASSLAGKRSDEQYFGPGTRLTVT.

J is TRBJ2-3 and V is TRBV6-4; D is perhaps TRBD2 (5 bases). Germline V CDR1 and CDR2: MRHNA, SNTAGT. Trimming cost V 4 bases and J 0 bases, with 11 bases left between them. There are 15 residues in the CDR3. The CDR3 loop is CASSGGSGSTDTQYF. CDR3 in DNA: TGTGCCAGCAGTGGAGGGTCTGGGAGCACAGATACGCAGTATTTT.

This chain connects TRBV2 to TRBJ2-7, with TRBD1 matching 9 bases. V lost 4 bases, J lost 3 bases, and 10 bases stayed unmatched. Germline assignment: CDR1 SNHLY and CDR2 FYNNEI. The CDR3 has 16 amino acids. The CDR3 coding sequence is TGTGCCAGCAGTGGGGGGGGACAGGGTAAATACTACGAGCAGTACTTC. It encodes CASSGGGQGKYYEQYF.

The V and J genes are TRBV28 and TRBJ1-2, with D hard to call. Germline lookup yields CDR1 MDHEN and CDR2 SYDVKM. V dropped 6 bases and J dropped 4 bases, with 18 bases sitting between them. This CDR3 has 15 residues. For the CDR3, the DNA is TGTGCCAGCAGGTACGGCGGGAGTGACCTCTATGGCTACACCTTC. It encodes CASRYGGSDLYGYTF.

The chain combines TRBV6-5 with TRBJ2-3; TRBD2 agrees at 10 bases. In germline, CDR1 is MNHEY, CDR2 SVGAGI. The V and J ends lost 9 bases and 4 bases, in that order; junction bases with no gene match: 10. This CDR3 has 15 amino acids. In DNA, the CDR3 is TGTGCCAGTCGCGCTAGCGGGAGAGGCGCAGATACGCAGTATTTT. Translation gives CASRASGRGADTQYF.

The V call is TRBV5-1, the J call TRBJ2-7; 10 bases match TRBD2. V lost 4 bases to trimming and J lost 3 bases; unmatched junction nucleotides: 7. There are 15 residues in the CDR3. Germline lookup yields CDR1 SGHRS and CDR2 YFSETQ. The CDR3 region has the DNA TGCGCCAGCAGCACAAGCTCTAGCGGGAGCTACGAGCAGTACTTC. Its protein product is CASSTSSSGSYEQYF.

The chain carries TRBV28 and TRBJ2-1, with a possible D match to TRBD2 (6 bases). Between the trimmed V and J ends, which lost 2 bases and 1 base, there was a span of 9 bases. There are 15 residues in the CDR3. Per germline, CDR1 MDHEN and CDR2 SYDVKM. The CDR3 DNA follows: TGTGCCAGCAGTTTAGCGGGACCATCCTACAATGAGCAGTTCTTC. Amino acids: CASSLAGPSYNEQFF.

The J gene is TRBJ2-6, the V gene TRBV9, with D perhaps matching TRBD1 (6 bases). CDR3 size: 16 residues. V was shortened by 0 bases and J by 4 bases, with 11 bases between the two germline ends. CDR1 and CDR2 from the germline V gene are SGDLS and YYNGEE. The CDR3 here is CASSVGSGTGANVLTF. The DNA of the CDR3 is TGTGCCAGCAGCGTAGGTTCAGGGACAGGGGCCAACGTCCTGACTTTC.

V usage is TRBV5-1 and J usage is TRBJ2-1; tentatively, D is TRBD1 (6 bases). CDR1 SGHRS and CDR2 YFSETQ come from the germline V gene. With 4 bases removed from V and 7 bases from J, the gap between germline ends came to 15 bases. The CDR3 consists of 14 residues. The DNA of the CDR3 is TGCGCCAGCAGCGCACAGGGAAAGTGGAATGAGCAGTTCTTC. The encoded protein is CASSAQGKWNEQFF.

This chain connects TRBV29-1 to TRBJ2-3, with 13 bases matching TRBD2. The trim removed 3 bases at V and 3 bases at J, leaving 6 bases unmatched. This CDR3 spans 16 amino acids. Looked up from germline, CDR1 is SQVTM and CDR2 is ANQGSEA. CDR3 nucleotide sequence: TGCAGCGTTGAGCCTTCACTAGCGGGAGGGACAGATACGCAGTATTTT. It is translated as CSVEPSLAGGTDTQYF.

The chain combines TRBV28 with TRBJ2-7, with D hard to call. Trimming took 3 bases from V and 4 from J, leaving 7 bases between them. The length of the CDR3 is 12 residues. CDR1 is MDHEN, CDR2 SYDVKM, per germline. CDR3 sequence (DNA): TGTGCCAGCAGTTTTGAGCTTTACGAGCAGTACTTC. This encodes CASSFELYEQYF.

This CDR3 reads CAISPGQALLNYGYTF. The CDR3, as DNA: TGTGCCATCTCGCCGGGACAGGCCCTCCTCAACTATGGCTACACCTTC. This sequence joins TRBV28 and TRBJ1-2, with 8 bases fitting TRBD1. This CDR3 spans 16 amino acids. V was pared by 10 bases and J by 2 bases, with 15 bases of the junction left unmatched. Germline V lookup: CDR1 MDHEN, CDR2 SYDVKM.

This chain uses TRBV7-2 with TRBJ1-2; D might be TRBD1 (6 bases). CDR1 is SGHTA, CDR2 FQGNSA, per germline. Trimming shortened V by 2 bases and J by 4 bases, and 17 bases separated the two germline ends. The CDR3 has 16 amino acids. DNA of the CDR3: TGTGCCAGCAGCTTACTTGGCTTACAGGGTTCCTATGGCTACACCTTC. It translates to CASSLLGLQGSYGYTF.

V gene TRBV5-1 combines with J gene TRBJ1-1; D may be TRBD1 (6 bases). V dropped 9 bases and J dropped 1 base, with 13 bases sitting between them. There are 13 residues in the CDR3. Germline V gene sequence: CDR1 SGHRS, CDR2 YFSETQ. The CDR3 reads CATTRDKNTEAFF. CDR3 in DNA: TGCGCCACTACCAGGGACAAGAACACTGAAGCTTTCTTT.